A single sample gave rise to the 25 T cell receptor beta chains below, sequenced in a study of radiotherapy plus CTLA-4 blockade in lung cancer. Repertoires were generated with immunoSEQ multiplex PCR, while TCRdb's copy carries only in-frame clones and drops some. The repertoire holds 47,000 or so clones, approximately 84% seen once, with about 27% in the top ten. Sequenced here: peripheral blood, sampled from a patient treated with radiotherapy plus ipilimumab. These receptors were obtained from a human donor with non-small cell lung cancer whose response to radiotherapy plus ipilimumab could not be evaluated.

The V and J genes are TRBV19 and TRBJ1-5; D remains unclear. Trimming cost V 3 bases and J 4 bases, with 4 bases left between them. This CDR3 contains 12 residues. Germline loops: CDR1 LNHDA, CDR2 SQIVND (reference sequence). The CDR3 nucleotides read TGTGCCAGTAGTATGACAAATCAGCCCCAGCATTTT. Its translation: CASSMTNQPQHF. Complete variable domain (other parts from reference TRBV19 and TRBJ1-5): DGGITQSPKYLFRKEGQNVTLSCEQNLNHDAMYWYRQDPGQGLRLIYYSQIVNDFQKGDIAEGYSVSREKKESFPLTVTSAQKNPTAFYLCASSMTNQPQHFGDGTRLSIL.

This chain links TRBV7-2 with TRBJ2-1; D is perhaps TRBD1 (6 bases). The CDR3 is 11 residues long. Per germline, CDR1 SGHTA and CDR2 FQGNSA. Trimming cost V 5 bases and J 8 bases, with 7 bases left between them. The CDR3 protein is CASSQGYEQFF. For the CDR3, the DNA is TGTGCCAGCAGCCAGGGGTATGAGCAGTTCTTC.

This rearrangement joins TRBV6-1 to TRBJ1-2; D is uncertain. Looked up from germline, CDR1 is MNHNS and CDR2 is SASEGT. The ends were cut back, 2 bases at V and 4 bases at J, with 14 bases in the middle. The CDR3 length is 15 residues. In nucleotides, the CDR3 is TGTGCCAGCAGTGAATTTTTATTGGCCGTCTATGGCTACACCTTC. This sequence encodes CASSEFLLAVYGYTF.

This chain links TRBV25-1 with TRBJ2-2; D uncertain. Trimming removed 4 bases at V and 8 bases at J, with 8 bases between. From germline, CDR1 is MGHDK and CDR2 SYGVNS. The CDR3 sequence is 12 residues long. In nucleotides, the CDR3 is TGTGCCAGCAGTGTTGGAGCAGGGGAGCTGTTTTTT. Translating it yields CASSVGAGELFF.

This chain uses TRBV27 with TRBJ2-7, with a possible D match to TRBD1 (6 bases). In germline, CDR1 is MNHEY, CDR2 SMNVEV (reference sequence). The ends were cut back, 5 bases at V and 7 bases at J, with 21 bases in the middle. This CDR3 has 15 residues. CDR3 nucleotides: TGTGCCAGCAGTCCGGGGATCGCATGGGGGCGGGAGCAGTACTTC. Protein product: CASSPGIAWGREQYF.

This chain joins TRBV28 and TRBJ2-6, with D possibly being TRBD1 (5 bases). There are 15 residues in the CDR3. The germline V gene has CDR1 MDHEN and CDR2 SYDVKM. V lost 2 bases and J lost 1, with 6 bases in between. The CDR3 nucleotides read TGTGCCAGCAGTTTACGACAGTCTGGGGCCAACGTCCTGACTTTC. It specifies CASSLRQSGANVLTF.

This chain uses TRBV5-1 with TRBJ2-5; D call uncertain. Matching the DNA end better, TRBJ2-7 makes the J call doubtful. The CDR3 spans 14 residues. Germline loops: CDR1 SGHRS, CDR2 YFSETQ. CDR3 region: CASSLVVGSYEQYF. The CDR3 bases are TGCGCCAGCAGCTTGGTCGTGGGTAGCTACGAGCAGTACTTC.

The J gene is TRBJ2-1, the V gene TRBV5-6, with TRBD2 matching over 8 bases. With V trimmed by 3 bases and J by 6 bases, 2 bases remained unmatched. This CDR3 has 13 amino acids. Per germline, CDR1 SGHDT and CDR2 YYEEEE. The CDR3 is CASSSGLVNEQFF. DNA of the CDR3: TGTGCCAGCAGCTCGGGACTAGTCAATGAGCAGTTCTTC.

In its sample, this clone was seen a few times. The V call is TRBV7-2, the J call TRBJ1-2, with 9 bases matching TRBD1. The CDR3 is 14 residues long. CDR1 is SGHTA and CDR2 is FQGNSA in the germline V gene. Trimming at V came to 2 bases and at J to 4 bases, leaving 2 bases not matched to a gene. CDR3 in amino acids: CASSLPGQGYGYTF. CDR3 DNA: TGTGCCAGCAGCTTACCGGGACAGGGCTATGGCTACACCTTC.

In the case of this clone: At the DNA level, this CDR3 is encoded by other sequences in the same sample as well. This chain uses TRBV6-5 with TRBJ2-1, with 7 positions matching TRBD2. V trimming: 6 bases; J trimming: 9 bases; junction bases outside the gene matches: 11. The germline V gene encodes CDR1 MNHEY and CDR2 SVGAGI. The CDR3 contains 14 residues. CDR3 residues: CASSYFRGSGEQFF. CDR3 in DNA: TGTGCCAGCAGCTATTTTCGCGGGAGTGGTGAGCAGTTCTTC.

This chain uses TRBV19 with TRBJ2-7, with D perhaps matching TRBD2 (6 bases). Trimming stripped 4 bases from V and 1 base from J, with 17 bases between. The CDR3 has 16 amino acids. The germline V gene has CDR1 LNHDA and CDR2 SQIVND (reference sequence). The CDR3 reads CASSTEGGHRSYEQYF. Here the CDR3 DNA reads TGTGCCAGTAGTACAGAGGGAGGTCATAGGTCCTACGAGCAGTACTTC.

V usage is TRBV7-9 and J usage is TRBJ2-1; the match to TRBD2 covers 13 bases. This CDR3 spans 16 amino acids. Trimming removed 4 bases from V and 7 bases from J; junction bases left unmatched: 7. CDR1 is SEHNR and CDR2 is FQNEAQ in the germline V gene (reference sequence). The CDR3 sequence is CASSWTSGRIENEQFF. The CDR3 bases are TGTGCCAGCAGCTGGACTAGCGGGAGAATAGAGAATGAGCAGTTCTTC.

This clone has a single count. The rearrangement uses TRBV9 and TRBJ1-3, with D possibly TRBD1 on 6 matching bases. This CDR3 region has 20 residues. Between the trimmed V and J ends, which lost 0 bases and 3 bases, there was a span of 25 bases. The V gene's germline CDR1 is SGDLS and CDR2 YYNGEE. The DNA of the CDR3 is TGTGCCAGCAGCGTAGAACCCCCGGGACAAGTCTTCCCTCATGGAAACACCATATATTTT. This sequence encodes CASSVEPPGQVFPHGNTIYF.

J is TRBJ1-4 and V is TRBV7-2, with unresolved D. V was pared by 2 bases and J by 5 bases, with 12 bases between. This CDR3 is 15 amino acids long. Looked up from germline, CDR1 is SGHTA and CDR2 is FQGNSA. CDR3 sequence reads: CASSLSRPVNEKLFF. CDR3 bases: TGTGCCAGCAGCTTATCCAGGCCCGTAAATGAAAAACTGTTTTTT.

The chain employs TRBV7-2 and TRBJ2-7, with 12 bases lining up with TRBD1. Germline V gives CDR1 SGHTA, CDR2 FQGNSA. The CDR3 sequence is 13 residues long. The DNA for the CDR3 is TGTGCAAGCGCGGGACAGGGGGCATTGGAGCAGTACTTC. Translation gives CASAGQGALEQYF.

This clone was detected once. This chain links TRBV7-2 with TRBJ2-1; 9 bases match TRBD2. Looked up from germline, CDR1 is SGHTA and CDR2 is FQGNSA. V trimming: 2 bases; J trimming: 8 bases; junction bases outside the gene matches: 10. The CDR3 sequence is 16 residues long. The CDR3 sequence: CASSLIFGTSYHEQFF. The CDR3 DNA reads as TGTGCCAGCAGCTTAATATTCGGGACTAGCTATCATGAGCAGTTCTTC. The full variable domain, rest sourced from reference TRBV7-2 and TRBJ2-1, is GAGVSQSPSNKVTEKGKDVELRCDPISGHTALYWYRQSLGQGLEFLIYFQGNSAPDKSGLPSDRFSAERTGGSVSTLTIQRTQQEDSAVYLCASSLIFGTSYHEQFFGPGTRLTVL.

This rearrangement joins TRBV7-9 to TRBJ2-1; D is undetermined. The ends were cut back, 2 bases at V and 8 bases at J, with 16 bases in the middle. The length of the CDR3 is 15 residues. Germline V gene data show CDR1 as SEHNR and CDR2 as FQNEAQ (reference sequence). CDR3 in amino acids: CASSLLESRGDEQFF. The CDR3 DNA reads TGTGCCAGCAGCTTATTGGAGTCTAGAGGCGATGAGCAGTTCTTC.

The chain links TRBV18 to TRBJ1-1, with 8 bases matching TRBD1. V was clipped by 3 bases and J by 1 base; unmatched bases: 10. The germline gives CDR1 KGHSH, CDR2 LQKENI. CDR3 length: 17 residues. CDR3 protein: CASSPRSAGQGNTEAFF. In DNA, the CDR3 is TGTGCCAGCTCACCTCGCTCGGCAGGACAGGGGAACACTGAAGCTTTCTTT.

This clone occurred once. The chain has TRBV30 and TRBJ2-7; TRBD2 agrees at 10 bases. CDR1 is GTSNPN and CDR2 is SVGIG in the germline V gene (reference sequence). The CDR3 consists of 15 residues. The V gene end was trimmed by 2 bases and the J gene end by 2 bases; junction bases not matched to a gene: 6. The CDR3 DNA reads as TGTGCCTGGAGTCCGCGACTAGCGGGTACCTACGAGCAGTACTTC. It specifies CAWSPRLAGTYEQYF.

This chain joins TRBV7-2 and TRBJ1-3; D is possibly TRBD1 (5 bases). V was shortened by 6 bases and J by 4 bases, with 13 bases between the two germline ends. The CDR3 has 14 residues. Germline CDR1 reads SGHTA; CDR2 reads FQGNSA. The DNA of the CDR3 is TGTGCCAGCAGACCGACAGAGCAAGGAAACACCATATATTTT. It is translated as CASRPTEQGNTIYF.

The chain carries TRBV11-2 and TRBJ1-5, with 7 bases lining up with TRBD1. Germline lookup yields CDR1 SGHAT and CDR2 FQNNGV. The CDR3 is made up of 14 amino acids. Trimming removed 1 base from V and 7 bases from J; junction bases left unmatched: 4. In DNA, the CDR3 is TGTGCCAGCAGCTTAGCCCAGGGGGAGCAGCCCCAGCATTTT. Residues: CASSLAQGEQPQHF.

V is TRBV7-2 and J is TRBJ1-1; tentatively, D is TRBD1 (6 bases). Per germline, CDR1 SGHTA and CDR2 FQGNSA. This CDR3 contains 14 residues. V gave up 2 bases and J gave up 5 bases, with 12 bases separating them. DNA of the CDR3: TGTGCCAGCAGCTTAAACAGGGTAGGGACTGAAGCTTTCTTT. This gives the protein CASSLNRVGTEAFF.

The genes are TRBV14 and TRBJ2-1; 7 positions agree with TRBD2. Trimming at V came to 5 bases and at J to 1 base, leaving 11 bases not matched to a gene. The germline V gene has CDR1 SGHDN and CDR2 FVKESK. The CDR3 covers 17 residues. This CDR3 is CASSKRQLAFSYNEQFF. The CDR3 DNA sequence: TGTGCCAGCAGCAAACGCCAACTAGCGTTTTCCTACAATGAGCAGTTCTTC. Based on the CDR3 plus reference TRBV14 and TRBJ2-1, the full variable domain is EAGVTQFPSHSVIEKGQTVTLRCDPISGHDNLYWYRRVMGKEIKFLLHFVKESKQDESGMPNNRFLAERTGGTYSTLKVQPAELEDSGVYFCASSKRQLAFSYNEQFFGPGTRLTVL.

The chain joins TRBV9 to TRBJ2-5; possible D gene TRBD1, 5 bases. The end of the DNA is better explained by TRBJ2-7, so the J call may be wrong. This CDR3 has 14 amino acids. Germline CDR1 SGDLS, CDR2 YYNGEE. The CDR3 sequence: CASSVGDGAPEQYF. DNA of the CDR3: TGTGCCAGCAGCGTAGGTGATGGGGCTCCCGAGCAGTACTTC.

The chain has TRBV7-2 and TRBJ2-5; 9 bases map to TRBD1. J was trimmed by 4 bases and V by 4 bases; bases with no gene match: 7. The CDR3 loop spans 15 amino acids. In germline, CDR1 is SGHTA, CDR2 FQGNSA. CDR3 coding DNA: TGTGCCAGCAGCTCCCCGGGACAGGGAGGAGAGACCCAGTACTTC. Its protein product is CASSSPGQGGETQYF.